This entry lists 19 T cell receptor beta chains sequenced from one sample in a study of identical twins. TCRdb re-derived calls from the 5' RACE reads in MiXCR, one entry per CDR3 protein. The table shows about 1.7 million distinct CDR3 sequences, with roughly a third occurring only once. Material: cord blood. The receptors derive from a newborn girl in good health.

To note about this clonotype: At one of its ends the junction is not consistent with the germline gene, which may arise from a read error. The rearrangement uses TRBV10-3 and TRBJ1-6, with 8 bases identical to TRBD1. The CDR3 covers 13 residues. Germline loops: CDR1 ENHRY, CDR2 SYGVKD. CDR3 sequence (DNA): TGTGCCATCAGTGGGACAGGGAATCCACCCCCCCACTTT. This codes for CAISGTGNPPPHF.

This clonotype was seen a few times. The chain carries TRBV20-1 and TRBJ2-3; either TRBD1 or TRBD2 may fit D (5 bases each). Deletions cut 4 bases from V and 2 bases from J, with 19 bases between. Germline V CDR1 and CDR2: DFQATT, SNEGSKA (reference sequence). The CDR3 runs 16 residues. The CDR3 coding sequence is TGCAGTGCTAACCGAGGGACGTCTGCGAACACAGATACGCAGTATTTT. This sequence encodes CSANRGTSANTDTQYF.

This clonotype was detected once. The chain carries TRBV6-1 and TRBJ2-1, with TRBD2 matching over 8 bases. This CDR3 is 12 amino acids long. Germline V lookup: CDR1 MNHNS, CDR2 SASEGT. V was pared by 8 bases and J by 8 bases, with 5 bases of the junction left unmatched. CDR3 DNA sequence: TGTGCCAGCGGGGGTAGCGGGGATGAGCAGTTCTTC. Protein product: CASGGSGDEQFF.

This chain uses TRBV14 with TRBJ2-3; 10 bases line up with TRBD2. From germline, CDR1 is SGHDN and CDR2 FVKESK. The CDR3 is 16 residues long. V trimming: 4 bases; J trimming: 1 base; junction bases outside the gene matches: 5. The CDR3 sequence is CASSRYLAGGTDTQYF. The CDR3 DNA reads as TGTGCCAGCAGCCGATATCTAGCGGGGGGCACAGATACGCAGTATTTT.

The chain carries TRBV5-6 and TRBJ2-3; D perhaps matches TRBD2 (6 bases). The CDR3 is made up of 17 amino acids. Trimming took off 3 bases at V and 1 base at J, with 18 bases between the two ends. Per germline, CDR1 SGHDT and CDR2 YYEEEE. The CDR3 DNA sequence: TGTGCCAGCAGCTCCCTAAACAGCGGGCGACGCACAGATACGCAGTATTTT. It is translated as CASSSLNSGRRTDTQYF.

The genes are TRBV10-3 and TRBJ1-4; D unclear. V shed 4 bases and J shed 8 bases, with 8 bases lying between them. This CDR3 has 12 residues. Germline V lookup: CDR1 ENHRY, CDR2 SYGVKD. CDR3 in amino acids: CAISAPNEKLFF. CDR3 nucleotides: TGTGCCATCAGTGCCCCGAACGAAAAACTGTTTTTT.

This clonotype was found a few times. The chain recombines TRBV5-1 with TRBJ2-7, with TRBD2 identical over 10 bases. This CDR3 has 15 amino acids. J was trimmed by 3 bases and V by 4 bases; bases with no gene match: 7. CDR1 and CDR2 (germline): SGHRS, YFSETQ. The CDR3 loop is CASSRGLADFYEQYF. The CDR3 DNA is TGCGCCAGCAGCAGAGGACTAGCGGATTTCTACGAGCAGTACTTC.

Notes on this clonotype: The CDR3 does not end in the conserved phenylalanine or tryptophan, so this is likely a read error. Because the CDR3's place on the DNA is in doubt, the DNA is left out and the CDR3 is given as listed by TCRdb. The rearrangement links TRBV21-1 to TRBJ1-2; TRBD1 reflects the table's D call only, with no check against the DNA. TRBV21-1 is a listed pseudogene. The CDR3 contains 14 residues when both ends are counted. The CDR3: CASSKNDREDGYTL.

The rearrangement joins TRBV5-4 to TRBJ2-1; 10 bases map to TRBD2. Trimming cost V 2 bases and J 8 bases; bases outside gene matches: 10. The CDR3 has 16 residues. Looked up from germline, CDR1 is SGHNT and CDR2 is YYREEE (reference sequence). DNA for the CDR3: TGTGCCAGCAGCTTCCGGGCTAGCGGGAGTCTCGATGAGCAGTTCTTC. It codes for CASSFRASGSLDEQFF.

This clonotype was seen only a few times. The chain recombines TRBV3-1 with TRBJ1-2, with D unresolved. The CDR3 runs 15 residues. V shed 1 base and J shed 5 bases, with 14 bases lying between them. Germline V gene sequence: CDR1 LGHDT, CDR2 YNNKEL (reference sequence). The CDR3 protein is CASSQGSPGFYGYTF. CDR3 in DNA: TGTGCCAGCAGCCAAGGGTCGCCTGGATTTTATGGCTACACCTTC. Together with reference TRBV3-1 and TRBJ1-2, the CDR3 gives the full variable domain: DTAVSQTPKYLVTQMGNDKSIKCEQNLGHDTMYWYKQDSKKFLKIMFSYNNKELIINETVPNRFSPKSPDKAHLNLHINSLELGDSAVYFCASSQGSPGFYGYTFGSGTRLTVV.

This clonotype was found a few times. This chain links TRBV12-3 or TRBV12-4 with TRBJ2-1; 14 bases line up with TRBD2. Trimming removed 3 bases from V and 8 bases from J; junction bases left unmatched: 24. This CDR3 has 22 residues. The chain's CDR3 is CASSLVLLPWGLAGEYWDEQFF. In nucleotides, the CDR3 is TGTGCCAGCAGTTTGGTCCTGCTGCCCTGGGGACTAGCGGGAGAGTACTGGGATGAGCAGTTCTTC.

This clonotype was found a few times. This chain joins TRBV28 and TRBJ2-3; D is possibly TRBD1 (6 bases). The CDR3 runs 13 residues. Germline loops: CDR1 MDHEN, CDR2 SYDVKM. Trimming left V 3 bases short and J 8 bases short, with 12 bases between. The CDR3 loop is CASSLGAQGTQYF. DNA for the CDR3: TGTGCCAGCAGTTTGGGGGCGCAGGGTACGCAGTATTTT.

The chain links TRBV5-1 to TRBJ2-5; TRBD2 is a possible D gene (5 bases). CDR3 length: 15 amino acids. Deletions cut 0 bases from V and 2 bases from J, with 11 bases between. CDR1 and CDR2 from the germline V gene are SGHRS and YFSETQ. CDR3 in amino acids: CASSLAGMWQETQYF. CDR3 nucleotides: TGCGCCAGCAGCTTGGCGGGGATGTGGCAAGAGACCCAGTACTTC.

This clonotype turned up a few times. The chain carries TRBV14 and TRBJ2-4; the D is unclear. This CDR3 spans 15 amino acids. Looked up from germline, CDR1 is SGHDN and CDR2 is FVKESK. The ends were cut back, 4 bases at V and 3 bases at J, with 13 bases in the middle. CDR3 nucleotide sequence: TGTGCCAGCAGCCTGGATAGACCAGGCAAAAACATTCAGTACTTC. This translates into CASSLDRPGKNIQYF.

In its sample, this clonotype was seen a few times. The chain couples TRBV6-6 to TRBJ2-3; 11 nucleotides match TRBD2. Looked up from germline, CDR1 is MNHNY and CDR2 is SVGAGI (reference sequence). The CDR3 has 14 amino acids. The trim removed 6 bases at V and 3 bases at J, leaving 2 bases unmatched. In DNA form, the CDR3 reads TGTGCCAGCAGGACTAGCGGGACGACAGATACGCAGTATTTT. Protein product: CASRTSGTTDTQYF.

V is TRBV11-2 and J is TRBJ2-3, with D hard to call. CDR1 and CDR2 (germline): SGHAT, FQNNGV. The CDR3 has 19 amino acids. Trimming took off 0 bases at V and 0 bases at J, with 19 bases between the two ends. The CDR3, as DNA: TGTGCCAGCAGCTTAGATCGCTTTAAGACATTCTCTAGCACAGATACGCAGTATTTT. This codes for CASSLDRFKTFSSTDTQYF.

This sequence joins TRBV6-5 and TRBJ1-2; TRBD1 matches at 8 bases. V shed 0 bases, J shed 5 bases, and the junction held 8 bases outside the gene matches. There are 16 residues in the CDR3. In germline, CDR1 is MNHEY, CDR2 SVGAGI. The CDR3 DNA is TGTGCCAGCAGTTACTCGATACCCGACAGGGGATATGGCTACACCTTC. As protein: CASSYSIPDRGYGYTF.

The chain employs TRBV5-1 and TRBJ2-5, with no clear D. Trimming cost V 2 bases and J 3 bases, with 11 bases left between them. The CDR3 runs to 14 residues. Germline V gives CDR1 SGHRS, CDR2 YFSETQ. CDR3 sequence (DNA): TGCGCCAGCAGCTTCCGTATAATGAAAGAGACCCAGTACTTC. Amino acids: CASSFRIMKETQYF.

In its sample, this clonotype was seen a few times. This chain joins TRBV4-1 and TRBJ2-7, with TRBD1 identical over 8 bases. V lost 1 base, J lost 1 base, and 12 bases stayed unmatched. Germline V gene sequence: CDR1 MGHRA, CDR2 YSYEKL. The CDR3 is made up of 18 amino acids. DNA of the CDR3: TGCGCCAGCAGCCAAGTCATTTTTCCGCAGGGGGCGTCCTACGAGCAGTACTTC. Encoded protein: CASSQVIFPQGASYEQYF.